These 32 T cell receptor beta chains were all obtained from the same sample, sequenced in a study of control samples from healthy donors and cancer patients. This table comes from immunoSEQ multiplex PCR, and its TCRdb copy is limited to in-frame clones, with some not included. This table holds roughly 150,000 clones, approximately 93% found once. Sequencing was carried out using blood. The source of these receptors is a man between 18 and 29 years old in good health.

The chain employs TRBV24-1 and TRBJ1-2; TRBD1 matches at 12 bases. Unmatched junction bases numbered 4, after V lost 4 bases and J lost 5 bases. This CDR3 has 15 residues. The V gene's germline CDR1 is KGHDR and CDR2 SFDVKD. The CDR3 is CATSDPGQGAYGYTF. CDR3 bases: TGTGCCACCAGTGACCCGGGACAGGGGGCGTATGGCTACACCTTC.

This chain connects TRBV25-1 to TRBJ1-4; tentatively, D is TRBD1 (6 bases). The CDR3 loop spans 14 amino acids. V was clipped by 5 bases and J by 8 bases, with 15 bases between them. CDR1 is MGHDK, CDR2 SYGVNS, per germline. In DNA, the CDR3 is TGTGCCAGCAGTCCTAACAGGGACACCGAAAAACTGTTTTTT. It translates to CASSPNRDTEKLFF.

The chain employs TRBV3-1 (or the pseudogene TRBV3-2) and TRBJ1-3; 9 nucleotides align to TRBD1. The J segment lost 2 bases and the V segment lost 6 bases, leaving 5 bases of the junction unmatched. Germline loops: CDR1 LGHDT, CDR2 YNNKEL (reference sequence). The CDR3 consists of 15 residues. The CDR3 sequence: CASRDTGGTGNTIYF. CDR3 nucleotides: TGTGCCAGCAGGGACACAGGGGGCACTGGAAACACCATATATTTT.

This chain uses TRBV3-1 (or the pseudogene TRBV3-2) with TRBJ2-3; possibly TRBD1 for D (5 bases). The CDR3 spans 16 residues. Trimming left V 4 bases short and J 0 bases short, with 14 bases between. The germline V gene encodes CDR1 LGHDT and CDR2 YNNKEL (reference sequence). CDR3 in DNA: TGTGCCAGCAGCCCCTTGGGGCGAATCAGCACAGATACGCAGTATTTT. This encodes CASSPLGRISTDTQYF.

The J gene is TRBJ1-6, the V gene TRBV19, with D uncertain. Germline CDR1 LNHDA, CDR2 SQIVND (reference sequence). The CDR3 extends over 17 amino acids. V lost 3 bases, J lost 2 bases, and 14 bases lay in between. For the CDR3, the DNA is TGTGCCAGTAGTATCACGGAGGGAGTTCCCTATAATTCACCCCTCCACTTT. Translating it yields CASSITEGVPYNSPLHF.

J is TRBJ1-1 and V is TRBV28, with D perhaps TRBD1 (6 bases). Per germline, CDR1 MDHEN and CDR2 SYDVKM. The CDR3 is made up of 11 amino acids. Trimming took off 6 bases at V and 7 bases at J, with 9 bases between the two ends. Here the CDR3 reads CASSPGVEAFF. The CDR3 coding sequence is TGTGCCAGCAGCCCAGGGGTTGAAGCTTTCTTT.

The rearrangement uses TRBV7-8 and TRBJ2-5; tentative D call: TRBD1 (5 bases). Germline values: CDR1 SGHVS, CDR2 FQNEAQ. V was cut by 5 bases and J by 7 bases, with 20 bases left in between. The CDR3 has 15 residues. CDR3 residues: CASSLVGADRGTQYF. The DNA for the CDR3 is TGTGCCAGCAGCCTGGTTGGGGCCGACCGCGGGACCCAGTACTTC. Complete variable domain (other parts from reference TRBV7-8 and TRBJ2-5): GAGVSQSPRYKVAKRGQDVALRCDPISGHVSLFWYQQALGQGPEFLTYFQNEAQLDKSGLPSDRFFAERPEGSVSTLKIQRTQQEDSAVYLCASSLVGADRGTQYFGPGTRLLVL.

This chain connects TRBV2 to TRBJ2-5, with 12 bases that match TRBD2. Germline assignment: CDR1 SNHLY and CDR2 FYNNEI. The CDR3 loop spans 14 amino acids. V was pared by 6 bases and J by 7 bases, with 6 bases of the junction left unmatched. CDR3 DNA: TGTGCCAGCAGGGGACTAGCGGGCGTGGGGACCCAGTACTTC. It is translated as CASRGLAGVGTQYF.

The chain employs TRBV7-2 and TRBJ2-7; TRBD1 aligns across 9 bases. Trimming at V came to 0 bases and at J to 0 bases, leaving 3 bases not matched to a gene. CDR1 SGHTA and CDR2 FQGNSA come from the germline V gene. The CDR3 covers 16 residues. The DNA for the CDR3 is TGTGCCAGCAGCTTAGCGGGGACAGGGACCTCCTACGAGCAGTACTTC. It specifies CASSLAGTGTSYEQYF.

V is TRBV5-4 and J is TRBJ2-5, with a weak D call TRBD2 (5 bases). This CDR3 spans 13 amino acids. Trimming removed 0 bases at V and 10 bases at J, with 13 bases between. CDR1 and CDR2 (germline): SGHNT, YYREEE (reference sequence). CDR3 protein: CASSLEVPGSQYF. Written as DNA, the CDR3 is TGTGCCAGCAGCTTGGAGGTCCCGGGAAGCCAGTACTTC.

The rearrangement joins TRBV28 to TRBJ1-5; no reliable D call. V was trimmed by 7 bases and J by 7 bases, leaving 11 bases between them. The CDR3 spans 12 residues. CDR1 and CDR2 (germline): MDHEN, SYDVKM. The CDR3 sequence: CASTTDDQPQHF. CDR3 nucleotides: TGTGCCAGCACCACGGATGACCAGCCCCAGCATTTT.

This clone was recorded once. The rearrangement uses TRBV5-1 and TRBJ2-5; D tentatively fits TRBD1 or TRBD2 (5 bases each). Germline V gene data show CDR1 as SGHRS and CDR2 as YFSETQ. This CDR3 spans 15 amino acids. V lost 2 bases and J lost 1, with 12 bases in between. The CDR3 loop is CASSLMGTPQETQYF. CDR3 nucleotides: TGCGCCAGCAGCTTAATGGGGACCCCCCAAGAGACCCAGTACTTC. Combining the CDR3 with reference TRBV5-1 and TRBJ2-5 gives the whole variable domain KAGVTQTPRYLIKTRGQQVTLSCSPISGHRSVSWYQQTPGQGLQFLFEYFSETQRNKGNFPGRFSGRQFSNSRSEMNVSTLELGDSALYLCASSLMGTPQETQYFGPGTRLLVL.

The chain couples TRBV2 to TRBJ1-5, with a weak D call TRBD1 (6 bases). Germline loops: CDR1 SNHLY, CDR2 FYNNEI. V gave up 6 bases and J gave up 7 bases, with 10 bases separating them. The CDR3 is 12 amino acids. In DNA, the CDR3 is TGTGCCAGCAGCACCGGGGGCCAGCCCCAGCATTTT. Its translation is CASSTGGQPQHF. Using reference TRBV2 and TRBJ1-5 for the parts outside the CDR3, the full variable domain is EPEVTQTPSHQVTQMGQEVILRCVPISNHLYFYWYRQILGQKVEFLVSFYNNEISEKSEIFDDQFSVERPDGSNFTLKIRSTKLEDSAMYFCASSTGGQPQHFGDGTRLSIL.

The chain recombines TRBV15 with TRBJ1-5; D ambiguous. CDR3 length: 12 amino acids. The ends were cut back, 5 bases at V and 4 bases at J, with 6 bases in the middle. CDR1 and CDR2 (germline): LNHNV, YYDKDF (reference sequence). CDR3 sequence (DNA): TGTGCCACCAGCGCCTCAAATCAGCCCCAGCATTTT. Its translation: CATSASNQPQHF.

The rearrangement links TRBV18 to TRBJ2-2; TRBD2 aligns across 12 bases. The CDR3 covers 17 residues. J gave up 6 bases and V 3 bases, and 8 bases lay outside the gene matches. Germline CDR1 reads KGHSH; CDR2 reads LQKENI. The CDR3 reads CASSPAERLAGAGELFF. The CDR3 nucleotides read TGTGCCAGCTCACCTGCGGAGAGACTAGCGGGAGCCGGGGAGCTGTTTTTT.

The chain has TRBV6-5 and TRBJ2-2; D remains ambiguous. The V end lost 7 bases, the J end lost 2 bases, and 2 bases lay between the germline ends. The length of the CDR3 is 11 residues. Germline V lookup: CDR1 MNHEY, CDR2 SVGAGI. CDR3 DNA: TGTGCCAGCAACAACACCGGGGAGCTGTTTTTT. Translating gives CASNNTGELFF.

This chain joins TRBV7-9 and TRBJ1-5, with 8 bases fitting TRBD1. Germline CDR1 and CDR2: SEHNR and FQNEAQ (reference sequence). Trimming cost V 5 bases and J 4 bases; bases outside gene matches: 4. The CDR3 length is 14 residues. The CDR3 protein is CASSPGQVNQPQHF. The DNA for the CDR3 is TGTGCCAGCAGCCCGGGACAGGTAAATCAGCCCCAGCATTTT.

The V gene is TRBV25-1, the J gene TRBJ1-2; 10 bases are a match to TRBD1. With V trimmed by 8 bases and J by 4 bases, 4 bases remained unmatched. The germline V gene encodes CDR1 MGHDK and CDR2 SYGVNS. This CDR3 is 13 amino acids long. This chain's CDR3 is CASRQGAAYGYTF. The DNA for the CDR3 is TGTGCCAGCCGACAGGGGGCGGCCTATGGCTACACCTTC.

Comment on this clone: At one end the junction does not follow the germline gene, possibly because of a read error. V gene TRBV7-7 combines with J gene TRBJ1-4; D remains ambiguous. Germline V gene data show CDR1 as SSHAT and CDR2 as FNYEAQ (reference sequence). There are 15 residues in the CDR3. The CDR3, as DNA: TGTGCTAGCAGCCCTACTCGGGGAACTAATGAAAAACTGTTTTTT. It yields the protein CASSPTRGTNEKLFF.

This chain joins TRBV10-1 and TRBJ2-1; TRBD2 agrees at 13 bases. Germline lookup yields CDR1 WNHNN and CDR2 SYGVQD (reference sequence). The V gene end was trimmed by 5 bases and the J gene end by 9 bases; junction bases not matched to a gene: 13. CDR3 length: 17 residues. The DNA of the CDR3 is TGCGCCAGCAGTTCCGGGACTAGCGGGATCCTCTTGGGTGAGCAGTTCTTC. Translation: CASSSGTSGILLGEQFF.

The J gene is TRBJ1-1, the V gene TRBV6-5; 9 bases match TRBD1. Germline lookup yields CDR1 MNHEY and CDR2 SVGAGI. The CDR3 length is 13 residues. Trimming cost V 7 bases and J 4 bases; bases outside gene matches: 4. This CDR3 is CASTPDRGTEAFF. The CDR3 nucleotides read TGTGCCAGCACTCCGGACAGGGGCACTGAAGCTTTCTTT.

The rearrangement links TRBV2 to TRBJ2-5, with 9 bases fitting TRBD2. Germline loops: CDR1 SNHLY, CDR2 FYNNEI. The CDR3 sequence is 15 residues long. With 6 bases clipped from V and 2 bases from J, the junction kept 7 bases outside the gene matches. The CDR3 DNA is TGTGCCAGCAGGGACCTAGCGGGGATTCAAGAGACCCAGTACTTC. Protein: CASRDLAGIQETQYF.

For the CDR3, the DNA is TGTGCCAGCAGTTCGGGGGGCGGGGAGCTGTTTTTT. Its translation: CASSSGGGELFF. The gene calls are TRBV27 and TRBJ2-2, with TRBD2 matching 7 bases. Per the germline V gene, CDR1 is MNHEY and CDR2 is SMNVEV (reference sequence). The CDR3 covers 12 residues. V lost 4 bases and J lost 7; bases outside the gene matches: 0.

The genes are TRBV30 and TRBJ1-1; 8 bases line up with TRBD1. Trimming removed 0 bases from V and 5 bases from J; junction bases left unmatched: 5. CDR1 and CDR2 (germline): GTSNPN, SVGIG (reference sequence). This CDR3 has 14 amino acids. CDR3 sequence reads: CAWSVWDRITEAFF. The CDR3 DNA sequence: TGTGCCTGGAGTGTTTGGGACAGGATAACTGAAGCTTTCTTT.

CDR3 region: CASSILVNTEAFF. The CDR3 DNA is TGTGCCAGTAGTATCCTGGTGAACACTGAAGCTTTCTTT. The genes are TRBV19 and TRBJ1-1; no clear D. The V end was cut by 3 bases, the J end by 0 bases, with 5 bases between. The length of the CDR3 is 13 residues. Germline V CDR1 and CDR2: LNHDA, SQIVND (reference sequence). Looking up the rest from reference TRBV19 and TRBJ1-1 gives the full variable domain: DGGITQSPKYLFRKEGQNVTLSCEQNLNHDAMYWYRQDPGQGLRLIYYSQIVNDFQKGDIAEGYSVSREKKESFPLTVTSAQKNPTAFYLCASSILVNTEAFFGQGTRLTVV.

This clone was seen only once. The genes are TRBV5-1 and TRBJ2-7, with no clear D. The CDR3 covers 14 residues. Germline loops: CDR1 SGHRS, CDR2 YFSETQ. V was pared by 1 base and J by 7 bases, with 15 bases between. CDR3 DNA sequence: TGCGCCAGCAGCTTGAGTCAGGCGATGGGGGAGCAGTACTTC. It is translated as CASSLSQAMGEQYF.

The chain's CDR3 is CASSQGWQGIFGYTF. CDR3 nucleotide sequence: TGTGCCAGCAGCCAAGGGTGGCAGGGGATTTTCGGCTACACCTTC. The rearrangement links TRBV4-2 to TRBJ1-2, with D perhaps matching TRBD1 (6 bases). Trimming shortened V by 1 base and J by 8 bases, and 17 bases separated the two germline ends. The CDR3 is made up of 15 amino acids. Germline-derived CDR1 and CDR2 are LGHNA and YNFKEQ.

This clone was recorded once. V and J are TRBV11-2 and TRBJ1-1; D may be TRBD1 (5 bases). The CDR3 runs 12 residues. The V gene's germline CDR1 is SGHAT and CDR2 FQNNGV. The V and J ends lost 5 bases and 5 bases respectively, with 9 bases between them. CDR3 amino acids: CASSPGGTEAFF. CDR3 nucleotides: TGTGCCAGCAGCCCCGGGGGTACTGAAGCTTTCTTT.

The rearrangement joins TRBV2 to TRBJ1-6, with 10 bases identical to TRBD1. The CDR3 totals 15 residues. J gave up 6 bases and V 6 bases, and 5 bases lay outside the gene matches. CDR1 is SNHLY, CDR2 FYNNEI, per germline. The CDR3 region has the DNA TGTGCCAGCAGGGGAGGACAGGGGGTTAATTCACCCCTCCACTTT. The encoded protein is CASRGGQGVNSPLHF.

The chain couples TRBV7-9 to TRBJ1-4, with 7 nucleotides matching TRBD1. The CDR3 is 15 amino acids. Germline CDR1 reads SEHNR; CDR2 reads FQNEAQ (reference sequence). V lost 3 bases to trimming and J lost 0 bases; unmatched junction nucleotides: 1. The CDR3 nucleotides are TGTGCCAGCAGCTTGACAGGGCCAACTAATGAAAAACTGTTTTTT. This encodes CASSLTGPTNEKLFF.

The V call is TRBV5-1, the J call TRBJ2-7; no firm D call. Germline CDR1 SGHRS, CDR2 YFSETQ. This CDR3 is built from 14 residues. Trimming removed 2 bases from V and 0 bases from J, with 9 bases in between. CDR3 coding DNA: TGCGCCAGCAGCTTTGGTCCTAGCTCCTACGAGCAGTACTTC. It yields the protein CASSFGPSSYEQYF. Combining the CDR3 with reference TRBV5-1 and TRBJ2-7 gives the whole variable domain KAGVTQTPRYLIKTRGQQVTLSCSPISGHRSVSWYQQTPGQGLQFLFEYFSETQRNKGNFPGRFSGRQFSNSRSEMNVSTLELGDSALYLCASSFGPSSYEQYFGPGTRLTVT.

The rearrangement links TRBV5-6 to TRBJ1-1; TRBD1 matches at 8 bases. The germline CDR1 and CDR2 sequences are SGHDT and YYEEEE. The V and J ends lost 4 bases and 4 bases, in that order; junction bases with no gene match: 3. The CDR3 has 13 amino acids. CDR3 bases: TGTGCCAGCAGCCTTGGGACAGGCACTGAAGCTTTCTTT. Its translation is CASSLGTGTEAFF.